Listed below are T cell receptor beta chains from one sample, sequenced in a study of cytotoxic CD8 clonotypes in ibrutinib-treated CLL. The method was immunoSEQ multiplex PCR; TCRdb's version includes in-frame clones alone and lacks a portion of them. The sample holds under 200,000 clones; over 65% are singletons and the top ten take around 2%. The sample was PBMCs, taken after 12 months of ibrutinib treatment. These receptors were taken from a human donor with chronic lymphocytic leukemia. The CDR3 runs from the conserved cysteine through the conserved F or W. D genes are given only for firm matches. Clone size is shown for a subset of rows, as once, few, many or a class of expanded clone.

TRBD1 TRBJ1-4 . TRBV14 CASSQRGPRGEKLFF TGTGCCAGCAGCCAAAGGGGGCCACGGGGTGAAAAACTGTTTTTT
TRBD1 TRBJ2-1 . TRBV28 CASSLLPGGIEQFF TGTGCCAGCAGTTTATTGCCAGGGGGTATAGAGCAGTTCTTC
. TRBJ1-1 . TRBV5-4 CASSLRGGEAFF TGTGCCAGCAGCCTTAGGGGGGGTGAAGCTTTCTTT
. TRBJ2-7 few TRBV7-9 CASSPTGQSYEQYF TGTGCCAGCAGCCCCACAGGACAGAGCTACGAGCAGTACTTC
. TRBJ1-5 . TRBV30 CAWSVTPNQPQHF TGTGCCTGGAGTGTAACCCCCAATCAGCCCCAGCATTTT
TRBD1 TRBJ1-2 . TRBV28 CASGRGTVMGILF TGTGCCAGCGGGAGAGGGACAGTAATGGGAATTTTATTC
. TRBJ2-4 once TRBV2 CASRSDRNIQYF TGTGCCAGCCGATCGGACAGAAACATTCAGTACTTC
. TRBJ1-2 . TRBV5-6 CASSLTDYGYTF TGTGCCAGCAGCTTGACAGACTATGGCTACACCTTC
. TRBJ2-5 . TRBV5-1 CASSTRGETQYF TGCGCCAGCAGTACTAGGGGTGAGACCCAGTACTTC
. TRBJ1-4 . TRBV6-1 CASSEALGLSPGVEKLFF TGTGCCAGCAGTGAAGCGCTAGGACTATCACCCGGGGTCGAAAAACTGTTTTTT
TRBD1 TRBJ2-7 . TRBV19 CASSPFPGGVTYEQYF TGTGCCAGTAGTCCTTTCCCAGGGGGCGTCACGTACGAGCAGTACTTC
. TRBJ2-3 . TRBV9 CASSGSAGTPTDTQYF TGTGCCAGCAGCGGATCAGCGGGGACACCCACAGATACGCAGTATTTT
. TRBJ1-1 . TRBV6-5 CASSYTGMATEAFF TGTGCCAGCAGTTACACAGGGATGGCCACTGAAGCTTTCTTT
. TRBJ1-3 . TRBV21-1 CASSKPPGYGNTIYF TGTGCCAGCAGCAAACCCCCGGGCTATGGAAACACCATATATTTT
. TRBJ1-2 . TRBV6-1 CASSEMWGSLGYTF TGTGCCAGCAGTGAAATGTGGGGGAGCCTTGGCTACACCTTC
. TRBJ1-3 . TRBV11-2 CASSLVGAGNTIYF TGTGCCAGCAGCTTAGTCGGGGCTGGAAACACCATATATTTT
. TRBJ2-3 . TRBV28 CASSSPGAPSTDTQYF TGTGCCAGCAGTTCTCCAGGGGCACCTAGCACAGATACGCAGTATTTT
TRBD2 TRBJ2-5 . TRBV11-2 CARSWGAGGIQETQYF TGTGCCCGCAGCTGGGGGGCGGGGGGTATTCAAGAGACCCAGTACTTC
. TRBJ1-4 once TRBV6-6 CASSWGHNEKLFF TGTGCCAGCAGTTGGGGACATAATGAAAAACTGTTTTTT
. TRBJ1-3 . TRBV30 CAILDRARTGDTIYF TGTGCCATTCTGGACCGGGCCCGTACCGGGGACACCATATATTTT
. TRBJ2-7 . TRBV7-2 CASSLAGSSYEQYF TGTGCCAGCAGCTTAGCCGGTAGCTCCTACGAGCAGTACTTC
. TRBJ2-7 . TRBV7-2 CASSVGTYYEQYF TGTGCCAGCAGCGTTGGGACTTACTACGAGCAGTACTTC
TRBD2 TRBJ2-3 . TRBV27 CASSERTSGRSSGTQYF TGTGCCAGCAGTGAAAGGACTAGCGGGAGGTCCAGTGGTACGCAGTATTTT